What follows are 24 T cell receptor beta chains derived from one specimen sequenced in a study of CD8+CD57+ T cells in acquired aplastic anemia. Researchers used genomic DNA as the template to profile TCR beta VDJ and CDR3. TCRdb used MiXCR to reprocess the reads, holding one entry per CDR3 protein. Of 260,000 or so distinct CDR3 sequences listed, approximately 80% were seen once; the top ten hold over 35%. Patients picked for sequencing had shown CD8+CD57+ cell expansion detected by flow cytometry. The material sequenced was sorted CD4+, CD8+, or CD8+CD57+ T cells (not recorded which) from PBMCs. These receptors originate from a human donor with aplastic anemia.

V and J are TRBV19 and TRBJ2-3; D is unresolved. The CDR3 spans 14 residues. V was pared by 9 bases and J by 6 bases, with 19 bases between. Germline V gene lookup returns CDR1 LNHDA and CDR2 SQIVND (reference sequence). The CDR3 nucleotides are TGTGCCAGCATCCCGGCGCGAGGTCCCGATACGCAGTATTTT. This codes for CASIPARGPDTQYF.

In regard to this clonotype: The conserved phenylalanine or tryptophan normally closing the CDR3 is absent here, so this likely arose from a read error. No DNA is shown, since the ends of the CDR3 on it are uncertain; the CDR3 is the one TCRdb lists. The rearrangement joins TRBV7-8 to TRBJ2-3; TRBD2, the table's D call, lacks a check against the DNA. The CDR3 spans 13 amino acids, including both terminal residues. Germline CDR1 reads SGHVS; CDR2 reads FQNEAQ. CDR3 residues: CASSLAGSPAPHY.

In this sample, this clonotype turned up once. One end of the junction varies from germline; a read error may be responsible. CDR3: CASTLERVYSQYF. The CDR3 DNA follows: TGCGCCAGCACCCTAGAGAGGGTCTACTCGCAGTACTTC. The chain recombines TRBV7-6 with TRBJ2-7; possible D gene TRBD2, 5 bases. The CDR3 covers 13 residues. Germline V gene sequence: CDR1 SGHVS, CDR2 FNYEAQ.

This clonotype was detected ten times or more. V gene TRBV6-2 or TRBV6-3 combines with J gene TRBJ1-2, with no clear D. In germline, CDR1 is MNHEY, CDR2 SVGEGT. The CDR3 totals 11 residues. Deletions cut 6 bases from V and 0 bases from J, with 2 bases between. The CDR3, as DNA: TGTGCCAGCAGAACTAACTATGGCTACACCTTC. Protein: CASRTNYGYTF.

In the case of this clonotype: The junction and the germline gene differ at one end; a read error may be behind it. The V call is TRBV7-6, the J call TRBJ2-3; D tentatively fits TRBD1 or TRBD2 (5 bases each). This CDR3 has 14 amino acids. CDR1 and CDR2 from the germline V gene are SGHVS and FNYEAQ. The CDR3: CASSLVGRPATHYF. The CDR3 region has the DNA TGTGCCAGCAGCTTAGTGGGACGTCCCGCCACGCACTATTTT.

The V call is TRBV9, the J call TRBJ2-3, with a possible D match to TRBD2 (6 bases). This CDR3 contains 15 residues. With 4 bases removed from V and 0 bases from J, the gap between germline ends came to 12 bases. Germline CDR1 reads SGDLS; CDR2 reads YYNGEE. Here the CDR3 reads CASSLQGTSTDTQYF. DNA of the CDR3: TGTGCCAGCAGCTTGCAAGGGACTAGCACAGATACGCAGTATTTT.

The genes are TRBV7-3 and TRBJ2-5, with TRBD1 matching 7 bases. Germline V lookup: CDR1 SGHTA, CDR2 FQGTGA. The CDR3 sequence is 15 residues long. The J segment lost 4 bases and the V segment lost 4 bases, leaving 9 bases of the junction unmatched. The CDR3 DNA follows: TGTGCCAGCAGCTCACAGGGGACCTGGCGAGAGACCCAGTACTTC. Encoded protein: CASSSQGTWRETQYF.

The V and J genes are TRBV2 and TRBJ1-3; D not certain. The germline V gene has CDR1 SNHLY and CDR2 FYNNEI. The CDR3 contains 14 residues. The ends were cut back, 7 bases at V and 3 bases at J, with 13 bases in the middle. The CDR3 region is CASIEAQIGNTIYF. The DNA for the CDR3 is TGTGCCAGCATAGAGGCGCAGATTGGAAACACCATATATTTT.

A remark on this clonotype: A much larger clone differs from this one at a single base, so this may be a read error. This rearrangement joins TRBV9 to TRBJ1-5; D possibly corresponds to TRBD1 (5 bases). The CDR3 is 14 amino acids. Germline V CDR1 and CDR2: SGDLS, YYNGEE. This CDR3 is CASSKQANAVEHYF. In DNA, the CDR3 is TGTGCCAGCTCAAAACAGGCCAACGCCGTTGAACACTATTTT.

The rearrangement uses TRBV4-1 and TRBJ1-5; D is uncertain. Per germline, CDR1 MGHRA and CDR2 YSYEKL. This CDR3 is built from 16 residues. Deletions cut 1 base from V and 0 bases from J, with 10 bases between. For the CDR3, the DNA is TGCGCCAGCAGCCAAGGAGGAAAGTATAGCAATCAGCCCCAGCATTTT. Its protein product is CASSQGGKYSNQPQHF.

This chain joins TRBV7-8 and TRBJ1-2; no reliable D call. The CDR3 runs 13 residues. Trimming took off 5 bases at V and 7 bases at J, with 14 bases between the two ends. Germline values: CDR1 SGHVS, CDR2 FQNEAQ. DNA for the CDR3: TGTGCCAGCAGCCAAGGTCTGGGAGGTGGCTACACCTTC. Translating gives CASSQGLGGGYTF.

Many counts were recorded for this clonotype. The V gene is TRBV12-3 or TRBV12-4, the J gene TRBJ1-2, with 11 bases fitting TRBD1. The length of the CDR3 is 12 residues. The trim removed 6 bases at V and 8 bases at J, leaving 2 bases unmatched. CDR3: CASRGQGGGYTF. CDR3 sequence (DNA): TGTGCCAGCAGGGGACAGGGGGGCGGCTACACCTTC.

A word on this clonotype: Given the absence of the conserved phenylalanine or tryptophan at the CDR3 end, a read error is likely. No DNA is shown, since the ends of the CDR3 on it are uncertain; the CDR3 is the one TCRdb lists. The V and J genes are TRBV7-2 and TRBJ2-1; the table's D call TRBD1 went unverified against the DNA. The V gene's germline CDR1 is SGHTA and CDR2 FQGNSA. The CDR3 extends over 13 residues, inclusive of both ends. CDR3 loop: CASSDGGIQEKYY.

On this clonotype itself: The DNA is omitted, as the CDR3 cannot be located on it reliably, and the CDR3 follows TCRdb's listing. The CDR3 loop is CASGQGYEQYFGHF. The chain couples TRBV14 to TRBJ2-5; the table's D call of TRBD1 was not tested on the DNA. The CDR3 spans 14 residues, counting both ends. Germline CDR1 SGHDN, CDR2 FVKESK.

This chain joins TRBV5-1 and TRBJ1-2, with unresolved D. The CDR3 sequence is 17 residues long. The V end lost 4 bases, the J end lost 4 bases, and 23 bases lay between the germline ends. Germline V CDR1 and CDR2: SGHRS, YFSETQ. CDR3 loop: CASSNYSIETYLYGYTF. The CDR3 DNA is TGCGCCAGCAGCAATTACAGCATCGAGACTTACCTCTATGGCTACACCTTC. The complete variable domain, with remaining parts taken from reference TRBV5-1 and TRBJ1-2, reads KAGVTQTPRYLIKTRGQQVTLSCSPISGHRSVSWYQQTPGQGLQFLFEYFSETQRNKGNFPGRFSGRQFSNSRSEMNVSTLELGDSALYLCASSNYSIETYLYGYTFGSGTRLTVV.

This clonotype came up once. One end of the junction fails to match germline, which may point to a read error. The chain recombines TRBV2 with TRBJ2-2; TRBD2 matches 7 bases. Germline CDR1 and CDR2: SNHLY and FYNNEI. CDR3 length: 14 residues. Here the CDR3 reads CASSFMGGSGAQAF. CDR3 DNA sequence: TGTGCCAGCAGTTTCATGGGGGGGTCCGGGGCGCAAGCCTTT.

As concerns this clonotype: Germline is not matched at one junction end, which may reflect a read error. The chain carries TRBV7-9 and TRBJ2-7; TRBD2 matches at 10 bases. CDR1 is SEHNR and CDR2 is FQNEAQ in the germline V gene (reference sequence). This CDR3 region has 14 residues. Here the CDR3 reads CASSFERSGGDDEF. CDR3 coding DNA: TGTGCCAGCAGCTTTGAAAGAAGCGGGGGGGACGATGAGTTC.

CDR3 DNA: TGCAGCGTTATACTAGCGGGGGGGAATGAGCAGTTCTTC. Translating it yields CSVILAGGNEQFF. The chain uses TRBV29-1 and TRBJ2-1, with TRBD2 matching 13 bases. There are 13 residues in the CDR3. Trimming took 5 bases from V and 7 from J; bases not matched to a gene: 2. The germline V gene has CDR1 SQVTM and CDR2 ANQGSEA.

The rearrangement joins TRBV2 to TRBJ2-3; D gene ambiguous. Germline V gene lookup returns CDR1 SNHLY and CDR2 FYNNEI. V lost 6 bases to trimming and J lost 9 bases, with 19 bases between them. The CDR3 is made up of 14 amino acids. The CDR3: CASSDAYGPQTQYF. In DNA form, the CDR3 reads TGTGCCAGCAGCGATGCGTATGGTCCCCAGACGCAGTATTTT.

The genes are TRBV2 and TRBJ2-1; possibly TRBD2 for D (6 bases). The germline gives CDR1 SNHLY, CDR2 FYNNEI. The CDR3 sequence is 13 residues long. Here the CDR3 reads CVQRNGGSHEQFF. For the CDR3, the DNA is TGTGTTCAAAGAAATGGGGGGAGCCATGAGCAGTTCTTC.

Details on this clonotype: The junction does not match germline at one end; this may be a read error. CDR3 sequence reads: CASSVAGGRDMQYQFF. The CDR3, as DNA: TGTGCCAGCAGCGTAGCGGGAGGTCGCGATATGCAGTATCAGTTCTTC. V and J are TRBV7-8 and TRBJ2-1; 10 nucleotides line up with TRBD2. The V gene's germline CDR1 is SGHVS and CDR2 FQNEAQ. This CDR3 is 16 amino acids long. Full variable domain (outside the CDR3, taken from reference TRBV7-8 and TRBJ2-1): GAGVSQSPRYKVAKRGQDVALRCDPISGHVSLFWYQQALGQGPEFLTYFQNEAQLDKSGLPSDRFFAERPEGSVSTLKIQRTQQEDSAVYLCASSVAGGRDMQYQFFGPGTRLTVL.

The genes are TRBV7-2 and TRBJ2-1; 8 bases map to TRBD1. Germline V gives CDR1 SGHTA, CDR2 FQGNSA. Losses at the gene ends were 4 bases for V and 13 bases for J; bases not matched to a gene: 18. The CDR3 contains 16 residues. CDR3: CASSSRRGHAKADQFF. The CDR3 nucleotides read TGTGCCAGCAGCTCGCGCAGGGGGCACGCCAAGGCAGATCAGTTCTTC. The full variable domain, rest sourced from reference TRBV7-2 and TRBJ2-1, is GAGVSQSPSNKVTEKGKDVELRCDPISGHTALYWYRQSLGQGLEFLIYFQGNSAPDKSGLPSDRFSAERTGGSVSTLTIQRTQQEDSAVYLCASSSRRGHAKADQFFGPGTRLTVL.

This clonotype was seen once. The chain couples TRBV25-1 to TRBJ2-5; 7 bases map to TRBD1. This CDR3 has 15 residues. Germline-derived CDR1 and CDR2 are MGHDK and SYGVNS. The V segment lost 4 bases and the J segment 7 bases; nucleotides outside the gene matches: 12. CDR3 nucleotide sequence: TGTGCCAGCAGTGGCGCCAATCGACAGGGCCCGACCCAGTACTTC. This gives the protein CASSGANRQGPTQYF.

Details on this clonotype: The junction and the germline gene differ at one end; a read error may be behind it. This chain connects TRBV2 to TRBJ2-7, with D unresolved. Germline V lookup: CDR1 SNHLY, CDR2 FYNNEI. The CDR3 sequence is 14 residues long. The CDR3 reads CASSDLQSNQPQHF. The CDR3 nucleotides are TGTGCCAGCAGTGACTTGCAGAGTAATCAGCCCCAGCACTTC.